Listed here are 21 T cell receptor beta chains from one sample, sequenced in a study of early T cells in non-severe SARS-CoV-2 infection. TCRdb re-derived calls from the 5' RACE reads in MiXCR, one entry per CDR3 protein. The table records 86,000 or so distinct CDR3 sequences, approximately 6% of them present only once. Sequenced material: whole blood. Source of these receptors: an adult who was a healthcare worker with PCR-confirmed SARS-CoV-2 infection or an uninfected control (not recorded which).

The chain combines TRBV6-1 with TRBJ2-3; 11 bases align to TRBD1. CDR1 and CDR2 (germline): MNHNS, SASEGT. The CDR3 has 17 residues. The V and J ends lost 2 bases and 4 bases, in that order; junction bases with no gene match: 8. CDR3 protein: CASSEWTGGPRADTQYF. The CDR3 region has the DNA TGTGCCAGCAGTGAATGGACAGGGGGCCCCCGGGCAGATACGCAGTATTTT.

This clonotype was seen only a few times. The rearrangement joins TRBV6-6 to TRBJ2-7; TRBD1 agrees at 7 bases. The germline CDR1 and CDR2 sequences are MNHNY and SVGAGI (reference sequence). V was clipped by 0 bases and J by 3 bases; unmatched bases: 8. The CDR3 consists of 16 residues. The CDR3 loop is CASSYSPRDSSYEQYF. The CDR3 DNA reads TGTGCCAGCAGTTACTCCCCCCGGGACAGCAGCTACGAGCAGTACTTC.

The rearrangement links TRBV30 to TRBJ2-5; 8 bases are a match to TRBD2. V trimming: 3 bases; J trimming: 4 bases; junction bases outside the gene matches: 10. The V gene's germline CDR1 is GTSNPN and CDR2 SVGIG (reference sequence). This CDR3 is 15 amino acids long. The CDR3: CAWSVKTGGAETQYF. CDR3 DNA: TGTGCCTGGAGCGTTAAGACCGGGGGGGCAGAGACCCAGTACTTC. The full variable domain, with the rest looked up from reference TRBV30 and TRBJ2-5, is SQTIHQWPATLVQPVGSPLSLECTVEGTSNPNLYWYRQAAGRGLQLLFYSVGIGQISSEVPQNLSASRPQDRQFILSSKKLLLSDSGFYLCAWSVKTGGAETQYFGPGTRLLVL.

The table lists this clonotype with a few counts. The chain carries TRBV5-1 and TRBJ2-6; D not certain. Trimming removed 6 bases from V and 0 bases from J, with 16 bases in between. Germline-derived CDR1 and CDR2 are SGHRS and YFSETQ. This CDR3 has 17 residues. As DNA, the CDR3 is TGCGCCAGCACCAGCGTGGGCTTAAACTCTGGGGCCAACGTCCTGACTTTC. Translating it yields CASTSVGLNSGANVLTF.

This clonotype has at least ten counts. This rearrangement joins TRBV29-1 to TRBJ2-1; TRBD2 matches at 11 bases. Looked up from germline, CDR1 is SQVTM and CDR2 is ANQGSEA. V lost 1 base and J lost 15; bases outside the gene matches: 11. The CDR3 consists of 14 residues. The DNA for the CDR3 is TGCAGCGTTGAAGGGCCTAGCGGGAGGTCGGAGGGGTTCTTC. This translates into CSVEGPSGRSEGFF.

The table lists this clonotype with a few counts. The CDR3 DNA is TGCGCCAGCAGTGAAGGGGCCACTGAAGCTTTCTTT. It yields the protein CASSEGATEAFF. The chain uses TRBV10-1 and TRBJ1-1, with D tentatively TRBD1 (5 bases). The CDR3 has 12 residues. Germline CDR1 reads WNHNN; CDR2 reads SYGVQD (reference sequence). V lost 3 bases and J lost 4, with 6 bases in between.

The sample holds many counts of this clonotype. The chain employs TRBV12-3 or TRBV12-4 and TRBJ2-1; 11 bases line up with TRBD2. The CDR3 is 14 residues long. V lost 6 bases and J lost 5; bases outside the gene matches: 3. The CDR3 reads CASRISGRDNEQFF. In DNA, the CDR3 is TGTGCCAGCAGGATTAGCGGGAGGGACAATGAGCAGTTCTTC.

This clonotype was seen at least ten times. This chain uses TRBV18 with TRBJ2-3; D may be TRBD2 (6 bases). Germline CDR1 KGHSH, CDR2 LQKENI. V dropped 3 bases and J dropped 0 bases, with 7 bases sitting between them. The CDR3 runs to 14 residues. CDR3 protein: CASSPSGSTDTQYF. The DNA of the CDR3 is TGTGCCAGCTCACCGAGCGGGAGCACAGATACGCAGTATTTT.

This clonotype came up a few times. The J gene is TRBJ2-7, the V gene TRBV6-5; 7 bases agree with TRBD2. The germline CDR1 and CDR2 sequences are MNHEY and SVGAGI. The ends lost 2 bases at V and 6 bases at J; junction bases unmatched: 10. The CDR3 loop spans 15 amino acids. The CDR3 coding sequence is TGTGCCAGCAGTTACACGCGGACGGGCGGGGGCGAGCAGTACTTC. This gives the protein CASSYTRTGGGEQYF.

This clonotype has at least ten counts. V is TRBV29-1 and J is TRBJ1-2; D unclear. The CDR3 is 12 amino acids. Germline CDR1 is SQVTM and CDR2 is ANQGSEA. The germline V and J ends were trimmed by 6 bases and 4 bases, with 12 bases remaining between them. The CDR3 sequence is CSVRPSIYGYTF. In nucleotides, the CDR3 is TGCAGCGTCCGCCCGAGTATCTATGGCTACACCTTC.

This clonotype has at least ten counts. CDR3 bases: TGTGCCAGCAGCGTAGGCCTAGCGGGAGAGAACAATGAGCAGTTCTTC. It translates to CASSVGLAGENNEQFF. V is TRBV9 and J is TRBJ2-1, with TRBD2 matching 10 bases. J was trimmed by 5 bases and V by 0 bases; bases with no gene match: 5. Germline V gene lookup returns CDR1 SGDLS and CDR2 YYNGEE. This CDR3 is built from 16 residues.

The table lists this clonotype with many counts. The V and J genes are TRBV2 and TRBJ2-7, with TRBD2 as a possible D gene (7 bases). V lost 0 bases and J lost 6, with 15 bases in between. Germline V CDR1 and CDR2: SNHLY, FYNNEI. This CDR3 has 15 residues. Here the CDR3 reads CASSEAGGPFGEQYF. The CDR3 DNA reads as TGTGCCAGCAGTGAAGCGGGGGGGCCCTTCGGCGAGCAGTACTTC.

This clonotype appeared many times. This chain uses TRBV11-2 with TRBJ2-6, with D perhaps TRBD1 (6 bases). The length of the CDR3 is 16 residues. Trimming took off 5 bases at V and 0 bases at J, with 11 bases between the two ends. The germline V gene has CDR1 SGHAT and CDR2 FQNNGV. In DNA form, the CDR3 reads TGTGCCAGCAGCCGACAGGCTCTCTCTGGGGCCAACGTCCTGACTTTC. Encoded protein: CASSRQALSGANVLTF. Combining the CDR3 with reference TRBV11-2 and TRBJ2-6 gives the whole variable domain EAGVAQSPRYKIIEKRQSVAFWCNPISGHATLYWYQQILGQGPKLLIQFQNNGVVDDSQLPKDRFSAERLKGVDSTLKIQPAKLEDSAVYLCASSRQALSGANVLTFGAGSRLTVL.

The J gene is TRBJ2-7, the V gene TRBV12-3 or TRBV12-4, with TRBD2 matching over 12 bases. The CDR3 loop spans 15 amino acids. Trimming at V came to 5 bases and at J to 1 base, leaving 3 bases not matched to a gene. CDR3 DNA: TGTGCCAGCAGTCCTCTAGCGGGAGGGTCCTACGAGCAGTACTTC. Translating gives CASSPLAGGSYEQYF.

This clonotype was seen more than once but under ten times. The chain combines TRBV20-1 with TRBJ1-6, with D unclear. Trimming removed 4 bases from V and 5 bases from J, with 9 bases in between. Germline assignment: CDR1 DFQATT and CDR2 SNEGSKA (reference sequence). There are 13 residues in the CDR3. As DNA, the CDR3 is TGCAGTGCTATCGGGGTTAATAATTCACCCCTCCACTTT. Translated, it gives CSAIGVNNSPLHF.

There are many counts of this clonotype. The V gene is TRBV6-6, the J gene TRBJ2-7; 11 nucleotides line up with TRBD1. Trimming removed 6 bases from V and 5 bases from J; junction bases left unmatched: 6. Germline V lookup: CDR1 MNHNY, CDR2 SVGAGI (reference sequence). The CDR3 is 14 residues long. CDR3 coding DNA: TGTGCCAGCAGCTCCCCGGACAGGGGGCACGAGCAGTACTTC. It codes for CASSSPDRGHEQYF.

The rearrangement links TRBV6-5 to TRBJ2-3; no firm D call. The CDR3 has 12 residues. Trimming stripped 6 bases from V and 5 bases from J, with 9 bases between. Germline loops: CDR1 MNHEY, CDR2 SVGAGI. CDR3 sequence: CASSRGGDTQYF. For the CDR3, the DNA is TGTGCCAGCAGCCGAGGTGGAGATACGCAGTATTTT.

The chain combines TRBV20-1 with TRBJ2-3; TRBD2 agrees at 8 bases. Germline loops: CDR1 DFQATT, CDR2 SNEGSKA (reference sequence). Germline trimming cut 1 base from V and 3 bases from J; bases unmatched to any gene: 6. This CDR3 has 15 amino acids. The CDR3 is CSARVGSGVTDTQYF. The CDR3, as DNA: TGCAGTGCTAGAGTTGGTAGCGGGGTGACAGATACGCAGTATTTT.

The chain links TRBV7-2 to TRBJ1-6; 7 nucleotides match TRBD1. The CDR3 is 15 residues long. V trimming: 5 bases; J trimming: 6 bases; junction bases outside the gene matches: 7. Looked up from germline, CDR1 is SGHTA and CDR2 is FQGNSA. The CDR3 sequence: CASSPPRQGNSPLHF. The CDR3 region has the DNA TGTGCCAGCAGCCCCCCGCGACAGGGTAATTCACCCCTCCACTTT.

This clonotype has more than one count but fewer than ten. This chain connects TRBV7-2 to TRBJ2-3; TRBD1 might be the D (5 bases). The CDR3 has 13 amino acids. From germline, CDR1 is SGHTA and CDR2 FQGNSA. Trimming pared 2 bases from V and 5 bases from J, leaving 8 bases between. DNA of the CDR3: TGTGCCAGCAGCTTACAGGGAATAGATACGCAGTATTTT. This codes for CASSLQGIDTQYF. Based on the CDR3 plus reference TRBV7-2 and TRBJ2-3, the full variable domain is GAGVSQSPSNKVTEKGKDVELRCDPISGHTALYWYRQSLGQGLEFLIYFQGNSAPDKSGLPSDRFSAERTGGSVSTLTIQRTQQEDSAVYLCASSLQGIDTQYFGPGTRLTVL.

This clonotype occurred many times. This rearrangement joins TRBV27 to TRBJ1-4; 7 nucleotides agree with TRBD1. This CDR3 spans 17 amino acids. From germline, CDR1 is MNHEY and CDR2 SMNVEV (reference sequence). V was clipped by 5 bases and J by 4 bases; unmatched bases: 13. The DNA for the CDR3 is TGTGCCAGCAGTCTCCGGGGAGGGGGCATCATTAATGAAAAACTGTTTTTT. Translation gives CASSLRGGGIINEKLFF.